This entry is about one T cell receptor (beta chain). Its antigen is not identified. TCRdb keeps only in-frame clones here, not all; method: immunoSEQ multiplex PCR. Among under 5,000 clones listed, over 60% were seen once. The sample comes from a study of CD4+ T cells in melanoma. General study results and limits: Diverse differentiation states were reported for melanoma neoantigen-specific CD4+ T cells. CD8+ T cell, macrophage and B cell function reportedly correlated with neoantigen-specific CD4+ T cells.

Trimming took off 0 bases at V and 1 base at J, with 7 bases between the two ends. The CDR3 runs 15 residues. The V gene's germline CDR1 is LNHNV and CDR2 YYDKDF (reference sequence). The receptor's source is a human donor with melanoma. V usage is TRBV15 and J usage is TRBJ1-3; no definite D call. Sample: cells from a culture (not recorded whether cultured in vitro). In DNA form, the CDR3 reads TGTGCCACCAGCAGAGATCGCGCTTCTGGAAACACCATATATTTT. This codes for CATSRDRASGNTIYF.